The 25 T cell receptor beta chains reported below all come from one sample, sequenced in a study of beta chain features in type 1 diabetes. Expressed TCRB transcripts were sequenced because the entire RNA isolate underwent reverse transcription. TCRdb keeps only in-frame clones here, not all; method: immunoSEQ multiplex PCR. This table holds some 900,000 clones, roughly a sixth found once. Sequenced sample: naive CD4+ T cells from blood. These receptor sequences come from a woman aged 18 to 35 in good health.

This chain connects TRBV29-1 to TRBJ2-6; no firm D call. The germline V gene encodes CDR1 SQVTM and CDR2 ANQGSEA. There are 13 residues in the CDR3. The V end lost 7 bases, the J end lost 0 bases, and 7 bases lay between the germline ends. CDR3 bases: TGCAGCGCTCGTAACTCTGGGGCCAACGTCCTGACTTTC. Its translation is CSARNSGANVLTF.

This clone was counted a few times. The chain links TRBV18 to TRBJ1-2; D not resolved. V was pared by 1 base and J by 2 bases, with 8 bases between. The CDR3 has 14 residues. The germline V gene encodes CDR1 KGHSH and CDR2 LQKENI. CDR3 sequence reads: CASSPRRQNYGYTF. For the CDR3, the DNA is TGTGCCAGCTCACCACGTCGCCAAAACTATGGCTACACCTTC.

Only a few counts were recorded for this clone. The J gene is TRBJ1-2, the V gene TRBV20-1; D gene uncertain. Germline loops: CDR1 DFQATT, CDR2 SNEGSKA (reference sequence). The CDR3 loop spans 8 amino acids. For the CDR3, the DNA is TGCAGGGAGGGTGGCTACACCTTC. Translated, it gives CREGGYTF.

The chain has TRBV6-6 and TRBJ2-5; 9 bases are shared with TRBD2. The CDR3 spans 14 residues. Trimming removed 7 bases from V and 1 base from J; junction bases left unmatched: 4. The germline V gene encodes CDR1 MNHNY and CDR2 SVGAGI (reference sequence). As DNA, the CDR3 is TGTGCCAGCACCCCAGCGGGAGGCCAAGAGACCCAGTACTTC. Its protein is CASTPAGGQETQYF.

This sequence joins TRBV4-2 and TRBJ2-1; D ambiguous. This CDR3 spans 16 amino acids. Germline CDR1 reads LGHNA; CDR2 reads YNFKEQ. V was clipped by 1 base and J by 5 bases, with 15 bases between them. The CDR3 DNA reads TGTGCCAGCAGCCAAGTTAACGGGTTCTCTAACAATGAGCAGTTCTTC. This codes for CASSQVNGFSNNEQFF.

V gene TRBV7-8 combines with J gene TRBJ2-2, with 10 bases lining up with TRBD2. V dropped 5 bases and J dropped 5; count of bases not matched to a gene: 14. The CDR3 is 18 amino acids. Germline CDR1 SGHVS, CDR2 FQNEAQ. CDR3 sequence (DNA): TGTGCCAGCAGCATCCATGCTAGCGGGAGATGGGTAACCGGGGAGCTGTTTTTT. It specifies CASSIHASGRWVTGELFF.

The chain carries TRBV15 and TRBJ2-3, with D maybe TRBD2 (6 bases). Trimming shortened V by 0 bases and J by 0 bases, and 16 bases separated the two germline ends. Germline CDR1 LNHNV, CDR2 YYDKDF (reference sequence). This CDR3 spans 18 amino acids. CDR3: CATSRDFGLAESTDTQYF. In DNA form, the CDR3 reads TGTGCCACCAGCAGAGATTTCGGGTTAGCGGAGAGCACAGATACGCAGTATTTT.

The V and J genes are TRBV12-2 and TRBJ1-5. TRBV12-2 is annotated as a pseudogene. The CDR3 contains 16 residues. CDR3 bases: TGTGCAAGTCGCTTAGTCCCCAACTTAGGACGGCAGCCCCAGCATTTT. The encoded protein is CASRLVPNLGRQPQHF.

The table lists this clone with a few counts. V and J are TRBV6-1 and TRBJ2-5, with D unresolved. CDR1 is MNHNS and CDR2 is SASEGT in the germline V gene. The ends were cut back, 2 bases at V and 5 bases at J, with 15 bases in the middle. This CDR3 is 15 amino acids long. The CDR3, as DNA: TGTGCCAGCAGTGAAAAAATACTACCGAGGGAGACCCAGTACTTC. Encoded protein: CASSEKILPRETQYF.

This clone has a handful of counts. This sequence joins TRBV4-2 and TRBJ2-1, with TRBD2 matching 7 bases. V gave up 1 base and J gave up 4 bases; unmatched junction bases: 4. The CDR3 length is 15 residues. CDR1 and CDR2 (germline): LGHNA, YNFKEQ. The CDR3 region is CASSQGEAGYNEQFF. CDR3 in DNA: TGTGCCAGCAGCCAAGGGGAAGCGGGGTACAATGAGCAGTTCTTC.

The chain couples TRBV29-1 to TRBJ2-3, with D hard to call. V dropped 3 bases and J dropped 11 bases, with 18 bases sitting between them. CDR1 SQVTM and CDR2 ANQGSEA come from the germline V gene. CDR3 size: 13 residues. CDR3 coding DNA: TGCAGCGTTGAGACCGAGCTGGTGTGGGGGCAGTATTTT. Encoded protein: CSVETELVWGQYF.

Only a few counts were recorded for this clone. The rearrangement links TRBV5-1 to TRBJ2-2; 8 nucleotides line up with TRBD1. CDR1 and CDR2 from the germline V gene are SGHRS and YFSETQ. CDR3 length: 15 residues. The V and J ends lost 0 bases and 3 bases, in that order; junction bases with no gene match: 1. CDR3 region: CASSLETGDTGELFF. The CDR3 DNA is TGCGCCAGCAGCTTGGAGACAGGGGACACCGGGGAGCTGTTTTTT.

This chain links TRBV2 with TRBJ2-7, with 11 bases identical to TRBD2. The end of the DNA is better explained by TRBJ2-5, so the J call may be wrong. The CDR3 has 14 residues. Germline assignment: CDR1 SNHLY and CDR2 FYNNEI. The CDR3 reads CASSASGRLGTQYF. CDR3 DNA: TGTGCCAGCTCGGCTAGCGGGAGGCTGGGGACCCAGTACTTC.

This clone came up a few times. Other DNA variants within this sample encode the same CDR3. The gene calls are TRBV10-3 and TRBJ1-5, with no clear D. Germline V CDR1 and CDR2: ENHRY, SYGVKD. The ends were cut back, 4 bases at V and 0 bases at J, with 4 bases in the middle. The CDR3 consists of 13 residues. As DNA, the CDR3 is TGTGCCATCAGTGGTGGTAGCAATCAGCCCCAGCATTTT. Its protein product is CAISGGSNQPQHF.

This clone was observed a handful of times. The chain carries TRBV19 and TRBJ2-2, with a tentative D call TRBD1 (5 bases). This CDR3 region has 14 residues. CDR1 LNHDA and CDR2 SQIVND come from the germline V gene (reference sequence). V dropped 10 bases and J dropped 0 bases, with 12 bases sitting between them. Written as DNA, the CDR3 is TGTGCCATCAGGACAAGCGCGAACACCGGGGAGCTGTTTTTT. The encoded protein is CAIRTSANTGELFF.

This chain uses TRBV19 with TRBJ2-1; D gene unclear. Germline CDR1 reads LNHDA; CDR2 reads SQIVND (reference sequence). Trimming removed 5 bases at V and 15 bases at J, with 14 bases between. The CDR3 consists of 11 residues. CDR3 DNA sequence: TGTGCCAGTAGTCCCCGGTGGGATCGGTTCTTC. Protein sequence: CASSPRWDRFF.

This clone was seen only a few times. The chain has TRBV4-3 and TRBJ2-5; 8 nucleotides match TRBD2. Germline CDR1 and CDR2: LGHNA and YSLEER. The CDR3 totals 16 residues. The ends lost 1 base at V and 4 bases at J; junction bases unmatched: 8. CDR3 nucleotide sequence: TGCGCCAGCAGCCAAGGAATGGCGGGAGGCGGAGAGACCCAGTACTTC. Translating gives CASSQGMAGGGETQYF.

This chain links TRBV7-3 with TRBJ2-2; 7 bases fit TRBD1. The CDR3 is 19 residues long. CDR1 is SGHTA, CDR2 FQGTGA, per germline. V lost 2 bases to trimming and J lost 7 bases; unmatched junction nucleotides: 19. CDR3 in amino acids: CASSLYPVSRGFISGELFF. For the CDR3, the DNA is TGTGCCAGCAGCTTATACCCAGTTTCCAGGGGGTTTATCAGCGGGGAGCTGTTTTTT.

The chain links TRBV5-4 to TRBJ2-7, with no clear D. The V gene's germline CDR1 is SGHNT and CDR2 YYREEE (reference sequence). The CDR3 is 13 residues long. The germline V and J ends were trimmed by 3 bases and 6 bases, with 13 bases remaining between them. The CDR3 DNA follows: TGTGCCAGCAGCTCCCACTCTAGTCTCGAGCAGTACTTC. This gives the protein CASSSHSSLEQYF. The variable domain in full, completed from reference TRBV5-4 and TRBJ2-7, reads ETGVTQSPTHLIKTRGQQVTLRCSSQSGHNTVSWYQQALGQGPQFIFQYYREEENGRGNFPPRFSGLQFPNYSSELNVNALELDDSALYLCASSSHSSLEQYFGPGTRLTVT.

This clone appeared a few times. Other DNA variants within this sample encode the same CDR3. Here the CDR3 reads CASSPRAGTDTQYF. CDR3 in DNA: TGTGCCAGCTCACCTCGAGCAGGCACAGATACGCAGTATTTT. The genes are TRBV18 and TRBJ2-3; D is unresolved. V was clipped by 3 bases and J by 1 base, with 8 bases between them. Per the germline V gene, CDR1 is KGHSH and CDR2 is LQKENI. The length of the CDR3 is 14 residues. Looking up the rest from reference TRBV18 and TRBJ2-3 gives the full variable domain: NAGVMQNPRHLVRRRGQEARLRCSPMKGHSHVYWYRQLPEEGLKFMVYLQKENIIDESGMPKERFSAEFPKEGPSILRIQQVVRGDSAAYFCASSPRAGTDTQYFGPGTRLTVL.

Only a few counts were recorded for this clone. V is TRBV29-1 and J is TRBJ2-3, with D possibly being TRBD1 (5 bases). Trimming cost V 2 bases and J 6 bases, with 12 bases left between them. Per the germline V gene, CDR1 is SQVTM and CDR2 is ANQGSEA. The CDR3 extends over 13 amino acids. The CDR3 region is CSVERGTGDTQYF. The CDR3 DNA sequence: TGCAGCGTTGAAAGGGGTACTGGGGATACGCAGTATTTT.

The table lists this clone with a few counts. Other nucleotide sequences in the sample specify the same CDR3. The rearrangement links TRBV5-6 to TRBJ2-2; D gene uncertain. This CDR3 is 13 amino acids long. V shed 0 bases and J shed 6 bases, with 6 bases lying between them. CDR1 and CDR2 (germline): SGHDT, YYEEEE. The CDR3 DNA follows: TGTGCCAGCAGCTTGGCGGGCCCCGGGGAGCTGTTTTTT. Amino acid sequence: CASSLAGPGELFF.

This chain links TRBV4-1 with TRBJ2-7; D is possibly TRBD2 (5 bases). The CDR3 runs to 14 residues. The germline CDR1 and CDR2 sequences are MGHRA and YSYEKL. The V and J ends lost 4 bases and 2 bases respectively, with 12 bases between them. The CDR3 spells CASSPSGVTYEQYF. The CDR3 DNA is TGCGCCAGCAGCCCCAGCGGCGTTACCTACGAGCAGTACTTC.

This chain connects TRBV4-2 to TRBJ2-7; D may be TRBD2 (5 bases). The germline V gene has CDR1 LGHNA and CDR2 YNFKEQ. The CDR3 is 16 residues long. V dropped 0 bases and J dropped 4 bases, with 16 bases sitting between them. DNA for the CDR3: TGTGCCAGCAGCCAAGATTCGGGGATGGTTTGGTACGAGCAGTACTTC. It translates to CASSQDSGMVWYEQYF.

This clone was found a few times. The V call is TRBV7-9, the J call TRBJ2-1, with D maybe TRBD2 (6 bases). This CDR3 contains 15 residues. Germline CDR1 SEHNR, CDR2 FQNEAQ (reference sequence). V was shortened by 2 bases and J by 6 bases, with 14 bases between the two germline ends. Here the CDR3 DNA reads TGTGCCAGCAGCTTACGGGGGTCTAAGGGCAATGAGCAGTTCTTC. This sequence encodes CASSLRGSKGNEQFF.